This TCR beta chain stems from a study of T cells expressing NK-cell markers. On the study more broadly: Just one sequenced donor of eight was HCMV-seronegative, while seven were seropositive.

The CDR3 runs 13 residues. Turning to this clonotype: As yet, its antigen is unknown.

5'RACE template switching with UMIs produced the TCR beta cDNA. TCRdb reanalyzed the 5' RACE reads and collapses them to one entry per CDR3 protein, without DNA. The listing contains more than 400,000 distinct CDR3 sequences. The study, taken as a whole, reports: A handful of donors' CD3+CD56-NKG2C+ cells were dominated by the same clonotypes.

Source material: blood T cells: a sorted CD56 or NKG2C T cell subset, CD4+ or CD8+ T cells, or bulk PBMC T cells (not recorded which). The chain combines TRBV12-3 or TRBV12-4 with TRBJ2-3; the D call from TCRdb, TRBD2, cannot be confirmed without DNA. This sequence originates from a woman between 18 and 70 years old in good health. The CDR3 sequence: CASSFRESDTQYF.